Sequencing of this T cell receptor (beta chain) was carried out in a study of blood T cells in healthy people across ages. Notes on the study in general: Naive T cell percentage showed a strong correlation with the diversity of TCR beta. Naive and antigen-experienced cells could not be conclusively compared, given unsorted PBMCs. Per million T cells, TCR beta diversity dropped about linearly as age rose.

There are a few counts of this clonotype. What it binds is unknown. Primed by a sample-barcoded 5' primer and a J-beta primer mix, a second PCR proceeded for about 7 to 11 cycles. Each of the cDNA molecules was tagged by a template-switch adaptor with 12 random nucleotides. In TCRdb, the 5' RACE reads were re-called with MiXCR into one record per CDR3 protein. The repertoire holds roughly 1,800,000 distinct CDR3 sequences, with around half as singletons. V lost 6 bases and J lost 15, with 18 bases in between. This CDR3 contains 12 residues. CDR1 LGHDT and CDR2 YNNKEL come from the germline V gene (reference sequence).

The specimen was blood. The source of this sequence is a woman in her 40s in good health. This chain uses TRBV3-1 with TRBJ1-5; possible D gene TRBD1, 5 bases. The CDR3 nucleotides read TGTGCCAGCAGTCACGGCTTAGGACATCGGCATTTT. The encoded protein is CASSHGLGHRHF.